The T cell receptor (beta chain) described here comes from a study of T-cell memory formation after mild COVID-19. Overall study findings and caveats: CM and EM subsets held most contracting CD4+ clones; EMRA held CD8+ ones.

With constant-segment primers, 5'RACE yielded cDNA libraries of TCR alpha and TCR beta that carried sample barcodes and UMIs. From the 5' RACE reads, TCRdb called clonotypes with MiXCR, one entry per CDR3 protein. The data hold under 50,000 distinct CDR3 sequences, with around a quarter observed a single time. Trimming took 5 bases from V and 3 from J; bases not matched to a gene: 5. CDR3 length: 14 residues. This clonotype showed up many times. Its antigen is currently unknown. This receptor was taken from a young man who had mild COVID-19 (a few samples of this study predate the infection). Cell type and time point are not known. Specimen: PBMCs or a T cell subset sorted from them (not recorded which). The chain uses TRBV12-3 or TRBV12-4 and TRBJ2-7; 9 bases align to TRBD1. The CDR3 region is CASSAGTGNYEQYF. The DNA for the CDR3 is TGTGCCAGCAGTGCCGGGACAGGGAACTACGAGCAGTACTTC.